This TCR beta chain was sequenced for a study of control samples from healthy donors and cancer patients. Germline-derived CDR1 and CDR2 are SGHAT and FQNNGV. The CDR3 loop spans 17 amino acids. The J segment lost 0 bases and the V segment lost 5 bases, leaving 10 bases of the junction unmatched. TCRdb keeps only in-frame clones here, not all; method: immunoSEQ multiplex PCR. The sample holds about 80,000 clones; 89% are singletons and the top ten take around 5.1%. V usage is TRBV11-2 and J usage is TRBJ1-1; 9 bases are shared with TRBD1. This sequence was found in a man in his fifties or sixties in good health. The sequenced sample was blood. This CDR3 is CASSLTRTGVLNTEAFF. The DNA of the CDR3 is TGTGCCAGCAGCCTTACCCGGACAGGGGTATTGAACACTGAAGCTTTCTTT.